The next 23 T cell receptor beta chains were all read from a single sample in a study of blood T cell repertoires in COVID-19. Sequencing used immunoSEQ multiplex PCR; TCRdb keeps in-frame clones, though not all of them. This table holds 80,000 to 100,000 clones, about 87% found once. Sequenced material: peripheral blood. The receptors were gathered from a human donor with COVID-19, enrolled during active disease. The donor label of this sample is uncertain.

The chain links TRBV12-3 or TRBV12-4 to TRBJ2-1; D remains ambiguous. There are 12 residues in the CDR3. V was clipped by 5 bases and J by 6 bases, with 8 bases between them. The CDR3 spells CASSRRGNEQFF. The CDR3 nucleotides are TGTGCCAGCAGTCGACGCGGCAATGAGCAGTTCTTC.

The V and J genes are TRBV7-9 and TRBJ2-7, with a possible D match to TRBD1 (5 bases). V shed 6 bases and J shed 5 bases, with 20 bases lying between them. The CDR3 is made up of 15 amino acids. The V gene's germline CDR1 is SEHNR and CDR2 FQNEAQ (reference sequence). The CDR3 protein is CASRGSRTSNDEQYF. As DNA, the CDR3 is TGTGCCAGCAGAGGTTCCCGGACAAGCAATGACGAGCAGTACTTC.

The chain combines TRBV6-5 with TRBJ2-5; 7 bases are shared with TRBD2. This CDR3 is built from 16 residues. J lost 2 bases, V lost 0 bases, and 6 bases had no gene match. Germline V gene sequence: CDR1 MNHEY, CDR2 SVGAGI. In DNA form, the CDR3 reads TGTGCCAGCAGTTACTCGATCGAAGCGGGGCAAGAGACCCAGTACTTC. Protein sequence: CASSYSIEAGQETQYF.

The chain is built from TRBV19 and TRBJ1-2; no definite D call. Trimming took 0 bases from V and 8 from J, leaving 13 bases between them. Looked up from germline, CDR1 is LNHDA and CDR2 is SQIVND (reference sequence). The CDR3 runs to 14 residues. The CDR3 DNA follows: TGTGCCAGTAGTATAGATAAGTTTTACGGGGGCTACACCTTC. It translates to CASSIDKFYGGYTF. The complete variable domain, with remaining parts taken from reference TRBV19 and TRBJ1-2, reads DGGITQSPKYLFRKEGQNVTLSCEQNLNHDAMYWYRQDPGQGLRLIYYSQIVNDFQKGDIAEGYSVSREKKESFPLTVTSAQKNPTAFYLCASSIDKFYGGYTFGSGTRLTVV.

The V gene is TRBV18, the J gene TRBJ1-5, with D possibly TRBD1 on 5 matching bases. Germline lookup yields CDR1 KGHSH and CDR2 LQKENI. Trimming removed 6 bases from V and 2 bases from J, with 11 bases in between. This CDR3 region has 14 residues. This chain's CDR3 is CASSPGVGNQPQHF. In DNA form, the CDR3 reads TGTGCCAGCTCTCCGGGGGTGGGCAATCAGCCCCAGCATTTT.

This sequence joins TRBV5-1 and TRBJ2-7; possible D gene TRBD1, 5 bases. V was trimmed by 3 bases and J by 6 bases, leaving 13 bases between them. The germline V gene has CDR1 SGHRS and CDR2 YFSETQ. The CDR3 extends over 13 amino acids. CDR3 nucleotides: TGCGCCAGCAGCTCAGACAGTTTTTCCGAGCAGTACTTC. Translating gives CASSSDSFSEQYF.

The rearrangement joins TRBV5-1 to TRBJ1-2; D is ambiguous. CDR3 length: 14 amino acids. The germline V gene encodes CDR1 SGHRS and CDR2 YFSETQ. Trimming removed 0 bases at V and 5 bases at J, with 11 bases between. As DNA, the CDR3 is TGCGCCAGCAGCTTGGTTCAAGGAGAGTATGGCTACACCTTC. This gives the protein CASSLVQGEYGYTF.

V is TRBV7-9 and J is TRBJ2-5; unclear D gene. CDR1 and CDR2 (germline): SEHNR, FQNEAQ (reference sequence). The ends were cut back, 1 base at V and 7 bases at J, with 13 bases in the middle. The CDR3 is made up of 14 amino acids. CDR3 nucleotide sequence: TGTGCCAGCAGCTTAGATCCACCTACGGGGACCCAGTACTTC. This gives the protein CASSLDPPTGTQYF. Supplemented by reference TRBV7-9 and TRBJ2-5, the full variable domain reads DTGVSQNPRHKITKRGQNVTFRCDPISEHNRLYWYRQTLGQGPEFLTYFQNEAQLEKSRLLSDRFSAERPKGSFSTLEIQRTEQGDSAMYLCASSLDPPTGTQYFGPGTRLLVL.

The chain is built from TRBV7-3 and TRBJ2-7; TRBD2 matches 10 bases. The V gene end was trimmed by 1 base and the J gene end by 5 bases; junction bases not matched to a gene: 8. The CDR3 runs 16 residues. Germline V CDR1 and CDR2: SGHTA, FQGTGA. The CDR3 reads CASSLSPSGGVHEQYF. CDR3 DNA sequence: TGTGCCAGCAGCTTAAGTCCCAGCGGGGGGGTCCACGAGCAGTACTTC.

The V and J genes are TRBV3-1 (or the pseudogene TRBV3-2) and TRBJ2-7; D not resolved. The germline V gene has CDR1 LGHDT and CDR2 YNNKEL (reference sequence). Trimming removed 1 base at V and 0 bases at J, with 10 bases between. The CDR3 contains 15 residues. CDR3 sequence reads: CASSQGAYFSYEQYF. CDR3 nucleotide sequence: TGTGCCAGCAGCCAAGGGGCATACTTCTCCTACGAGCAGTACTTC.

This clone was detected only a few times. CDR3: CASSLRDGYTF. The CDR3 nucleotides read TGTGCCAGCAGTTTACGAGATGGCTACACCTTC. The chain combines TRBV6-6 with TRBJ1-2; D unresolved. From germline, CDR1 is MNHNY and CDR2 SVGAGI (reference sequence). The V end was cut by 4 bases, the J end by 6 bases, with 6 bases between. CDR3 length: 11 amino acids.

This CDR3 reads CASSKEDRGGASPLHF. CDR3 coding DNA: TGTGCCAGCAGCAAAGAGGACAGGGGTGGGGCTTCACCCCTCCACTTT. V is TRBV21-1 and J is TRBJ1-6; the table's D call of TRBD1 was not tested on the DNA. TRBV21-1 is a pseudogene segment. The CDR3 has 16 residues.

The rearrangement joins TRBV19 to TRBJ1-2; no clear D gene. The V and J ends lost 4 bases and 2 bases respectively, with 17 bases between them. Germline V gene lookup returns CDR1 LNHDA and CDR2 SQIVND (reference sequence). The CDR3 spans 16 residues. CDR3 bases: TGTGCCAGTAGTACACTCCGCCTACAGCTAAACTATGGCTACACCTTC. This translates into CASSTLRLQLNYGYTF.

The V and J genes are TRBV16 and TRBJ2-5; 9 bases line up with TRBD2. The CDR3 consists of 17 residues. With V trimmed by 4 bases and J by 3 bases, 12 bases remained unmatched. From germline, CDR1 is KGHSY and CDR2 FQNENV. CDR3 in amino acids: CASSRGWREGREETQYF. The CDR3 DNA reads as TGTGCCAGCAGCCGCGGGTGGCGGGAGGGCCGGGAAGAGACCCAGTACTTC.

The V call is TRBV15, the J call TRBJ2-5; 8 bases map to TRBD1. The CDR3 is 15 amino acids. The V gene's germline CDR1 is LNHNV and CDR2 YYDKDF (reference sequence). The V segment lost 5 bases and the J segment 5 bases; nucleotides outside the gene matches: 10. The CDR3 DNA reads as TGTGCCACCAGCGACCGGGACAGGCTTGAGGAGACCCAGTACTTC. Its protein is CATSDRDRLEETQYF.

The chain joins TRBV5-1 to TRBJ2-3, with a possible D match to TRBD2 (6 bases). CDR3 length: 15 amino acids. The ends were cut back, 4 bases at V and 0 bases at J, with 12 bases in the middle. Per the germline V gene, CDR1 is SGHRS and CDR2 is YFSETQ. The CDR3 nucleotides are TGCGCCAGCAGCCGCGGGGTCTTTAGCACAGATACGCAGTATTTT. This sequence encodes CASSRGVFSTDTQYF.

This clone was found once. The chain carries TRBV11-2 and TRBJ2-7; D is perhaps TRBD2 (6 bases). V lost 5 bases and J lost 6, with 14 bases in between. This CDR3 comprises 13 residues. Germline values: CDR1 SGHAT, CDR2 FQNNGV. CDR3 sequence reads: CASSPAGGFEQYF. CDR3 nucleotide sequence: TGTGCCAGCAGCCCCGCTGGGGGGTTCGAGCAGTACTTC.

This chain joins TRBV6-6 and TRBJ2-7; 11 bases agree with TRBD1. With 6 bases clipped from V and 3 bases from J, the junction kept 10 bases outside the gene matches. Per germline, CDR1 MNHNY and CDR2 SVGAGI (reference sequence). The CDR3 totals 16 residues. The CDR3, as DNA: TGTGCCAGCAGACCTAAGGGACAGGGGGAGTTCTACGAGCAGTACTTC. Translating it yields CASRPKGQGEFYEQYF.

This rearrangement joins TRBV7-9 to TRBJ2-5, with TRBD2 matching over 7 bases. Germline values: CDR1 SEHNR, CDR2 FQNEAQ (reference sequence). V gave up 5 bases and J gave up 2 bases; unmatched junction bases: 5. The CDR3 has 14 residues. The CDR3: CASSPWGGQETQYF. For the CDR3, the DNA is TGTGCCAGCAGCCCCTGGGGGGGGCAAGAGACCCAGTACTTC.

The chain carries TRBV29-1 and TRBJ2-7; TRBD2 agrees at 8 bases. Germline V gene data show CDR1 as SQVTM and CDR2 as ANQGSEA. The CDR3 sequence is 11 residues long. Trimming removed 4 bases from V and 7 bases from J; junction bases left unmatched: 3. DNA of the CDR3: TGCAGCGTTGGGGGGACTAGGGAGCAGTACTTC. It translates to CSVGGTREQYF.

V is TRBV6-5 and J is TRBJ1-2; 7 nucleotides agree with TRBD1. The germline CDR1 and CDR2 sequences are MNHEY and SVGAGI. This CDR3 comprises 12 residues. J was trimmed by 6 bases and V by 7 bases; bases with no gene match: 5. The CDR3 here is CASTRDRDGYTF. CDR3 DNA: TGTGCCAGCACCAGAGACAGGGATGGCTACACCTTC.

The chain couples TRBV4-1 to TRBJ2-5; 9 bases align to TRBD2. This CDR3 has 17 residues. Germline V lookup: CDR1 MGHRA, CDR2 YSYEKL. V gave up 1 base and J gave up 2 bases; unmatched junction bases: 8. The CDR3 loop is CASSQGGSGGAQETQYF. CDR3 DNA sequence: TGCGCCAGCAGCCAAGGGGGTAGCGGGGGCGCACAAGAGACCCAGTACTTC.

The chain employs TRBV11-2 and TRBJ1-6, with D maybe TRBD1 (5 bases). Trimming stripped 3 bases from V and 8 bases from J, with 5 bases between. Germline CDR1 SGHAT, CDR2 FQNNGV. This CDR3 contains 12 residues. The CDR3 DNA reads TGTGCCAGCAGCTTCAGGGATTCACCCCTCCACTTT. This gives the protein CASSFRDSPLHF.